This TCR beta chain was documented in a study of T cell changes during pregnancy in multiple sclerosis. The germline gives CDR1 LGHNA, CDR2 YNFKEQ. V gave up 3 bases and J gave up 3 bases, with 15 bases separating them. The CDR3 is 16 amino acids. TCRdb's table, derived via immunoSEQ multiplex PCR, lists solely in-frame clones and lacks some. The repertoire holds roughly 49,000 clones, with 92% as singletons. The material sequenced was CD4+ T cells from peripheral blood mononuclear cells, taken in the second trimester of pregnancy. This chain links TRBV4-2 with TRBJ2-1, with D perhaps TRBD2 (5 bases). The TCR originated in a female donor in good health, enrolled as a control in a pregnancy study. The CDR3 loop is CASSQYSSTDYNEQFF. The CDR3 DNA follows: TGTGCCAGCAGCCAGTACTCTAGCACTGACTACAATGAGCAGTTCTTC.